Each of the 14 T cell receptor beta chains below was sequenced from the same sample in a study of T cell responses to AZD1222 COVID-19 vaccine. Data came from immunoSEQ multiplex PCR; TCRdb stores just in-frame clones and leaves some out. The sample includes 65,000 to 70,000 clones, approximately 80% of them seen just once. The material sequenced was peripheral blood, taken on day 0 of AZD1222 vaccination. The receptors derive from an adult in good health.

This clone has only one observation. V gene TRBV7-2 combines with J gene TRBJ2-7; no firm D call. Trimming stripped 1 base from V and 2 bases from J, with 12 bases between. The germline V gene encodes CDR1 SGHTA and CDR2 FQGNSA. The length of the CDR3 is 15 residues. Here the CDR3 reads CASSLGAPGTYEQYF. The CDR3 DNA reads TGTGCCAGCAGCTTAGGGGCGCCAGGAACCTACGAGCAGTACTTC.

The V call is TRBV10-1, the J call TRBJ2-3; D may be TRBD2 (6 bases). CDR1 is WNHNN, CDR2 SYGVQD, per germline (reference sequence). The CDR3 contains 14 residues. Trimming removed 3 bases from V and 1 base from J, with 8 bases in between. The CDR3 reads CASSDERGTDTQYF. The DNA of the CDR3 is TGCGCCAGCAGTGATGAGCGGGGCACAGATACGCAGTATTTT.

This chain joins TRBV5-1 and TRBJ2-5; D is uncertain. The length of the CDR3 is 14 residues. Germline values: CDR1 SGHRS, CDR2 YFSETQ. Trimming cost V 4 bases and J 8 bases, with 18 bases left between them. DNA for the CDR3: TGCGCCAGCAGCAACCCCCCCGGACCAGGAACCCAGTACTTC. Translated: CASSNPPGPGTQYF.

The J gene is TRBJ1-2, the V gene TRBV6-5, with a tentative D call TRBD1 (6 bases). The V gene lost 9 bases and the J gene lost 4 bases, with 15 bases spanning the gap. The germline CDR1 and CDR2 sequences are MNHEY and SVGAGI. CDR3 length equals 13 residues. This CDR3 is CASKPGQSYGYTF. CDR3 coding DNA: TGTGCCAGTAAGCCGGGACAAAGCTATGGCTACACCTTC.

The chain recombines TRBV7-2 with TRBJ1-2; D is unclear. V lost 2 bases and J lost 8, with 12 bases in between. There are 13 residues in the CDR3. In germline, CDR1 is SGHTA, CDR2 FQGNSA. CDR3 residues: CASSLNVGGGYTF. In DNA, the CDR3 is TGTGCCAGCAGCTTAAATGTGGGAGGAGGCTACACCTTC.

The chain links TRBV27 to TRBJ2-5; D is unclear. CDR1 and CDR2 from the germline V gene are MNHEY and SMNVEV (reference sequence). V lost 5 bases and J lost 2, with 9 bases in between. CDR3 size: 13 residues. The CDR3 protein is CASSKRRQETQYF. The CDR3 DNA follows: TGTGCCAGCAGTAAGAGGCGGCAAGAGACCCAGTACTTC.

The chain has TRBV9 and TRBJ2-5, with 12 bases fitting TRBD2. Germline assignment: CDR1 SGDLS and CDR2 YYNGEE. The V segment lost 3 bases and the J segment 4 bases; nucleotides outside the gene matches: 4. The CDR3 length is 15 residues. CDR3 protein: CASSEGTSGLETQYF. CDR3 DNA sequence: TGTGCCAGCAGCGAGGGGACTAGCGGGTTAGAGACCCAGTACTTC.

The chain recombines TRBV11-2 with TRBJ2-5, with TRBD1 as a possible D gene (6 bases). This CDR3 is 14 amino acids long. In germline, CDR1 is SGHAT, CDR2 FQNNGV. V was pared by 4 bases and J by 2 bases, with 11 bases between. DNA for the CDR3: TGTGCCAGCAGCTCTCGGACAGTACAAGAGACCCAGTACTTC. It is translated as CASSSRTVQETQYF.

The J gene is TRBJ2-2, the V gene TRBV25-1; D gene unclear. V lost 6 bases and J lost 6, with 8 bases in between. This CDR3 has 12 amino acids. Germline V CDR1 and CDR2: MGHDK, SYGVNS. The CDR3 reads CASRELAGELFF. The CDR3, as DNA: TGTGCCAGCAGAGAGTTGGCCGGGGAGCTGTTTTTT.

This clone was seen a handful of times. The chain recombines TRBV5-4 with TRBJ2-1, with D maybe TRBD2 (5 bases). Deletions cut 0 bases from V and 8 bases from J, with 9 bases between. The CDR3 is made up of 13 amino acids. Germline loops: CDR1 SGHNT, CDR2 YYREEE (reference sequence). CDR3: CASSLGLRDEQFF. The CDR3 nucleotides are TGTGCCAGCAGCTTGGGACTACGCGATGAGCAGTTCTTC.

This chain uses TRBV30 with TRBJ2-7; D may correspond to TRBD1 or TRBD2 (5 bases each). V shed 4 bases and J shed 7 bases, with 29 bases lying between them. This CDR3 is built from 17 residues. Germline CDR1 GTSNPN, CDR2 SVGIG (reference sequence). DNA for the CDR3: TGTGCCTGGACTGTTGGTTTGTTTGGGGCAGGTGGAGGAGAGCAGTACTTC. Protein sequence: CAWTVGLFGAGGGEQYF.

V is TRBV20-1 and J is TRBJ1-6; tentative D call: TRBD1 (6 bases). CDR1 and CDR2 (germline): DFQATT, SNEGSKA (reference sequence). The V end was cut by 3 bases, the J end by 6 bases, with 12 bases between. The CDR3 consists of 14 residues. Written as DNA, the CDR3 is TGCAGTGCTAGTCTGGGACAAACTAATTCACCCCTCCACTTT. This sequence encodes CSASLGQTNSPLHF.

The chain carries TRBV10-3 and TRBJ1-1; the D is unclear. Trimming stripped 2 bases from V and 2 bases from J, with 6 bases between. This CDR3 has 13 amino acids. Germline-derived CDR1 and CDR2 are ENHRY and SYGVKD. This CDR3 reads CAISEVQNTEAFF. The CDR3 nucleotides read TGTGCCATCAGTGAGGTGCAAAACACTGAAGCTTTCTTT.

The CDR3 sequence is CASSPDRGNQPQHF. CDR3 bases: TGTGCCAGCAGCCCAGACAGGGGCAATCAGCCCCAGCATTTT. V is TRBV27 and J is TRBJ1-5; 7 nucleotides agree with TRBD1. V was pared by 6 bases and J by 2 bases, with 4 bases of the junction left unmatched. The V gene's germline CDR1 is MNHEY and CDR2 SMNVEV (reference sequence). There are 14 residues in the CDR3.